One and the same sample provided the 6 T cell receptor beta chains below, sequenced in a study of shared clonotypes between healthy human individuals. The assay was immunoSEQ multiplex PCR, and TCRdb's table has in-frame clones only and misses some. The table lists 2,500,000 or so clones, approximately 93% of them singletons. The sequenced sample was naive CD4+ T cells from PBMCs. Subset: CD45RA+ positively selected. All receptors come from a man aged 18 to 35 in good health. Some clones in this sample may be carry-over from other donors' samples.

The chain links TRBV4-2 to TRBJ2-7; TRBD2 might be the D (6 bases). Germline CDR1 reads LGHNA; CDR2 reads YNFKEQ. This CDR3 comprises 15 residues. Trimming removed 0 bases at V and 6 bases at J, with 15 bases between. Here the CDR3 DNA reads TGTGCCAGCAGCCAAGATTGGAGGGGTACGGTCGAGCAGTACTTC. Encoded protein: CASSQDWRGTVEQYF.

The chain employs TRBV27 and TRBJ1-5; tentatively, D is TRBD1 (6 bases). The CDR3 contains 14 residues. Germline CDR1 MNHEY, CDR2 SMNVEV (reference sequence). Trimming stripped 10 bases from V and 3 bases from J, with 16 bases between. Here the CDR3 reads CATRRTANNQPQHF. CDR3 nucleotide sequence: TGTGCCACCCGCCGGACAGCCAACAATCAGCCCCAGCATTTT.

V usage is TRBV5-1 and J usage is TRBJ1-4; D gene unclear. This CDR3 comprises 15 residues. Germline V gene lookup returns CDR1 SGHRS and CDR2 YFSETQ. V lost 1 base and J lost 8, with 15 bases in between. The chain's CDR3 is CASSLRGSLQEKLFF. Here the CDR3 DNA reads TGCGCCAGCAGCTTGAGAGGCAGCCTTCAGGAAAAACTGTTTTTT.

V is TRBV27 and J is TRBJ2-3, with TRBD2 matching over 13 bases. After removal of 6 bases from V and 7 bases from J, the junction contained 10 bases not matched to a gene. CDR1 is MNHEY and CDR2 is SMNVEV in the germline V gene (reference sequence). This CDR3 region has 16 residues. The CDR3: CASRGLAGDGRNTQYF. CDR3 DNA sequence: TGTGCCAGCAGAGGACTAGCGGGAGATGGAAGAAATACGCAGTATTTT.

V and J are TRBV9 and TRBJ1-1; D is ambiguous. CDR1 is SGDLS, CDR2 YYNGEE, per germline. CDR3 length equals 17 residues. The V and J ends lost 3 bases and 0 bases respectively, with 18 bases between them. The CDR3 spells CASSEEDGLYMNTEAFF. Written as DNA, the CDR3 is TGTGCCAGCAGCGAGGAGGACGGATTATACATGAACACTGAAGCTTTCTTT.

The CDR3 region has the DNA TGCGCCAGCAGCTTAGGCAGTCAGGCCACTGAAGCTTTCTTT. It translates to CASSLGSQATEAFF. The V call is TRBV5-1, the J call TRBJ1-1, with D unresolved. Germline V gives CDR1 SGHRS, CDR2 YFSETQ. This CDR3 comprises 14 residues. V was cut by 2 bases and J by 4 bases, with 12 bases left in between.